The sequence of this T cell receptor beta chain was determined in a study of response to subunit inactivated influenza vaccine (dated by TCRdb to about 2018). Study-level background: To follow how T cells responded to a trivalent subunit inactivated influenza vaccine, the researchers relied on deep quantitative profiling of the T cell receptor repertoire. Findings and caveats that apply to the study as a whole: The authors proposed that each seasonal influenza vaccination may bring in only a limited number of new T cells.

Libraries were prepared through RT-PCR. Sequencing instrument: Illumina HiSeq 2500. Using fastp trimming at Q25 and MiXCR clonotype assembly, TCRdb reanalyzed the public sequencing data and kept in-frame beta chains. Identical CDR3 proteins give one entry, which carries the most common genes and DNA. The sample table shows hundreds of thousands of distinct CDR3 sequences, and approximately 15% are seen once. The ten largest clonotypes hold around 7% of the sample. CDR1 and CDR2 were assigned from the germline V gene as ENHRY and SYGVKD. The germline ends are 10 bases apart after V is trimmed by 0 bases and J by 5 bases. Its CDR3 holds 15 amino acids, cysteine through phenylalanine. CDR3 DNA is the only sequence kept; it has 45 bases, read in frame from the first base. With regard to this clonotype: Its cognate antigen has yet to be identified. Base qualities were left out, and no much larger clone turns up one base away.

The material sequenced was PBMCs from blood, taken around 15 days before vaccination. The sequence derives from a man in his fifties or sixties who received an inactivated influenza vaccine. Donor details come from another sample of the same person, matched by shared clones. The rearrangement combines TRBV10-3 with TRBJ2-2, with TRBD2 tentatively as D gene (5 bases match). The DNA sequence reads TGTGCCATCAGTGAGTCAGAGCGGTGGACCGGGGAGCTGTTTTTT. Its protein is CAISESERWTGELFF.